This record looks at one TCR beta chain sequence and its context. This specimen comes from a study of blood T cell repertoires in COVID-19. Across the study: Donors in the United States, Italy and Spain gave samples during acute or convalescent COVID-19. The analysed material was cDNA or gDNA that came from T cells, B-cell-depleted T cells, or PBMCs.

Germline CDR1 and CDR2: MGHRA and YSYEKL. This CDR3 comprises 15 residues. V lost 1 base, J lost 7 bases, and 14 bases lay in between. Original processing notes: Reference gene primers were amplified, and this amplification served to estimate nucleated cell counts. Using immunoSEQ multiplex PCR, the repertoire was profiled, and TCRdb retains in-frame clones only, with some absent. The V and J calls and the clone size are those of that table, but D and trimming were determined from the DNA. The sample has some 180,000 clones; 85% to 90% are singletons. The specimen was peripheral blood. This TCR was recovered from a man in his forties or fifties who had recovered from COVID-19. The gene calls are TRBV4-1 and TRBJ2-1, with a possible D match to TRBD2 (6 bases). CDR3 DNA: TGCGCCAGCAGCCAAGCCGACGGGGACTTAAATGAGCAGTTCTTC. It encodes CASSQADGDLNEQFF.